Below, 32 T cell receptor beta chains from the same sample are listed, as sequenced in a study of shared clonotypes between healthy human individuals. TCRdb's copy holds only in-frame clones and misses some; the assay was immunoSEQ multiplex PCR. The sample shows about 1.1 million clones, 77% of them seen only once. Source material: memory CD4+ T cells from PBMCs. The subset: CD45RA-negative fraction. The receptors were gathered from a man between 18 and 35 years old in good health. Some clones in this sample may be carry-over from other donors' samples.

The V call is TRBV19, the J call TRBJ1-1; no reliable D call. The ends were cut back, 8 bases at V and 0 bases at J, with 10 bases in the middle. Per germline, CDR1 LNHDA and CDR2 SQIVND (reference sequence). CDR3 length: 13 amino acids. CDR3 bases: TGTGCCAGTCCTAAGGAGGTGAACACTGAAGCTTTCTTT. Translating it yields CASPKEVNTEAFF.

The CDR3 loop reads CASSLLTGKEETQYF. CDR3 coding DNA: TGCGCCAGCAGCTTGTTGACAGGGAAGGAAGAGACCCAGTACTTC. This chain connects TRBV5-1 to TRBJ2-5, with 7 bases matching TRBD1. Germline CDR1 is SGHRS and CDR2 is YFSETQ. CDR3 length equals 15 residues. The V and J ends lost 1 base and 3 bases, in that order; junction bases with no gene match: 6. The full variable domain, with the rest looked up from reference TRBV5-1 and TRBJ2-5, is KAGVTQTPRYLIKTRGQQVTLSCSPISGHRSVSWYQQTPGQGLQFLFEYFSETQRNKGNFPGRFSGRQFSNSRSEMNVSTLELGDSALYLCASSLLTGKEETQYFGPGTRLLVL.

This clone has only a few counts. V gene TRBV18 combines with J gene TRBJ1-1; 7 positions match TRBD1. Germline CDR1 is KGHSH and CDR2 is LQKENI. V was pared by 4 bases and J by 1 base, with 18 bases of the junction left unmatched. The length of the CDR3 is 19 residues. The CDR3 spells CASSLRTGGTLGGNTEAFF. CDR3 in DNA: TGTGCCAGCTCACTTCGGACAGGAGGAACTCTAGGGGGGAACACTGAAGCTTTCTTT. The whole variable domain, filled in from reference TRBV18 and TRBJ1-1, reads NAGVMQNPRHLVRRRGQEARLRCSPMKGHSHVYWYRQLPEEGLKFMVYLQKENIIDESGMPKERFSAEFPKEGPSILRIQQVVRGDSAAYFCASSLRTGGTLGGNTEAFFGQGTRLTVV.

The chain joins TRBV30 to TRBJ2-3, with 7 bases aligning to TRBD2. The CDR3 runs to 14 residues. Trimming removed 5 bases from V and 4 bases from J; junction bases left unmatched: 9. From germline, CDR1 is GTSNPN and CDR2 SVGIG (reference sequence). CDR3 in DNA: TGTGCCTGGGCCTCGGGCGGGAGCTCAGATACGCAGTATTTT. Translation: CAWASGGSSDTQYF.

Comments on this clone: Other DNA sequences within the sample encode an identical CDR3. The chain is built from TRBV29-1 and TRBJ1-4, with unresolved D. The CDR3 is made up of 12 amino acids. The germline V and J ends were trimmed by 6 bases and 3 bases, with 8 bases remaining between them. Germline V CDR1 and CDR2: SQVTM, ANQGSEA. In DNA, the CDR3 is TGCAGCGTCATTAGTCCTAATGAAAAACTGTTTTTT. This sequence encodes CSVISPNEKLFF.

The V gene is TRBV28, the J gene TRBJ1-4, with a possible D match to TRBD1 (5 bases). Trimming took off 5 bases at V and 5 bases at J, with 15 bases between the two ends. Germline values: CDR1 MDHEN, CDR2 SYDVKM. The CDR3 covers 15 residues. The CDR3 is CASSEDINRNEKLFF. The CDR3, as DNA: TGTGCCAGCAGTGAAGATATTAACAGGAATGAAAAACTGTTTTTT.

This chain links TRBV6-5 with TRBJ2-7, with D perhaps TRBD1 or TRBD2 (5 bases each). The CDR3 runs 13 residues. From germline, CDR1 is MNHEY and CDR2 SVGAGI. V gave up 4 bases and J gave up 3 bases, with 10 bases separating them. As DNA, the CDR3 is TGTGCCAGCAGTTCCCGGGACGGCTACGAGCAGTACTTC. Its translation is CASSSRDGYEQYF.

As concerns this clone: The sample has other DNA sequences that encode this CDR3 too. The J gene is TRBJ1-5, the V gene TRBV6-5; D is unclear. Per the germline V gene, CDR1 is MNHEY and CDR2 is SVGAGI. V was trimmed by 2 bases and J by 4 bases, leaving 9 bases between them. The CDR3 has 14 residues. The CDR3 protein is CASSYGGRNQPQHF. DNA for the CDR3: TGTGCCAGCAGTTACGGCGGGCGAAATCAGCCCCAGCATTTT.

V is TRBV9 and J is TRBJ2-5, with D possibly being TRBD2 (6 bases). V was cut by 0 bases and J by 5 bases, with 14 bases left in between. Germline values: CDR1 SGDLS, CDR2 YYNGEE. The CDR3 has 15 residues. The CDR3: CASSVDTGGRETQYF. The CDR3 coding sequence is TGTGCCAGCAGCGTAGACACAGGAGGGAGGGAGACCCAGTACTTC.

This clone was observed a few times. The chain uses TRBV27 and TRBJ2-3, with 11 bases aligning to TRBD2. The CDR3 loop spans 16 amino acids. Germline V gives CDR1 MNHEY, CDR2 SMNVEV (reference sequence). Unmatched junction bases numbered 13, after V lost 5 bases and J lost 9 bases. The CDR3 reads CASSQDRSGRAGTQYF. The CDR3, as DNA: TGTGCCAGCAGTCAAGACCGTAGCGGGAGGGCCGGGACGCAGTATTTT.

This clone was seen more than once but under ten times. Other DNA sequences in this specimen translate into the identical CDR3. CDR3 nucleotide sequence: TGTGCCAGCAGCCCCGCAAACTATGGCTACACCTTC. Residues: CASSPANYGYTF. This chain connects TRBV7-2 to TRBJ1-2; no definite D call. The ends were cut back, 5 bases at V and 2 bases at J, with 6 bases in the middle. This CDR3 contains 12 residues. Germline V gene data show CDR1 as SGHTA and CDR2 as FQGNSA.

Concerning this clone: Other DNA sequences within the sample encode an identical CDR3. This chain joins TRBV28 and TRBJ2-7; D possibly uses TRBD1 or TRBD2 (5 bases each). Germline CDR1 and CDR2: MDHEN and SYDVKM. The CDR3 sequence is 13 residues long. V dropped 2 bases and J dropped 0 bases, with 5 bases sitting between them. Here the CDR3 reads CASSLGGSYEQYF. The CDR3 DNA reads as TGTGCCAGCAGTTTAGGGGGCTCCTACGAGCAGTACTTC.

The chain has TRBV10-3 and TRBJ2-7; TRBD1 might be the D (5 bases). V shed 7 bases and J shed 0 bases, with 7 bases lying between them. Germline assignment: CDR1 ENHRY and CDR2 SYGVKD. There are 12 residues in the CDR3. CDR3 amino acids: CAIKTGSYEQYF. For the CDR3, the DNA is TGTGCCATCAAAACAGGCTCCTACGAGCAGTACTTC.

The chain carries TRBV9 and TRBJ2-5, with D possibly matching TRBD2 (6 bases). Germline CDR1 is SGDLS and CDR2 is YYNGEE. The ends were cut back, 4 bases at V and 8 bases at J, with 21 bases in the middle. The CDR3 has 15 residues. The CDR3 DNA reads TGTGCCAGCAGCCCCGGGACTTCAAGGGCGGTAACCCAGTACTTC. This codes for CASSPGTSRAVTQYF. Variable domain in full (rest from reference TRBV9 and TRBJ2-5): DSGVTQTPKHLITATGQRVTLRCSPRSGDLSVYWYQQSLDQGLQFLIQYYNGEERAKGNILERFSAQQFPDLHSELNLSSLELGDSALYFCASSPGTSRAVTQYFGPGTRLLVL.

V usage is TRBV5-1 and J usage is TRBJ2-5, with TRBD1 identical over 7 bases. With V trimmed by 1 base and J by 2 bases, 8 bases remained unmatched. Germline V gene data show CDR1 as SGHRS and CDR2 as YFSETQ. CDR3 size: 16 residues. The CDR3 DNA reads TGCGCCAGCAGCTTGTTCTTATCGGGACAGCAAGAGACCCAGTACTTC. Translation gives CASSLFLSGQQETQYF.

This sequence joins TRBV27 and TRBJ2-2; D might be TRBD2 (5 bases). The CDR3 contains 14 residues. The germline V and J ends were trimmed by 5 bases and 3 bases, with 10 bases remaining between them. CDR1 and CDR2 (germline): MNHEY, SMNVEV (reference sequence). The CDR3 DNA sequence: TGTGCCAGCAGTCTCCAACTAGACACCGGGGAGCTGTTTTTT. The encoded protein is CASSLQLDTGELFF.

The sample holds a few counts of this clone. This chain uses TRBV5-1 with TRBJ1-4; D is unresolved. The ends were cut back, 1 base at V and 4 bases at J, with 11 bases in the middle. Germline V lookup: CDR1 SGHRS, CDR2 YFSETQ. This CDR3 is 15 amino acids long. CDR3 loop: CASSLYNSNNEKLFF. In nucleotides, the CDR3 is TGCGCCAGCAGCTTGTATAACAGTAATAATGAAAAACTGTTTTTT.

This clone has only a few counts. The chain couples TRBV7-3 to TRBJ2-1; 10 nucleotides align to TRBD2. After removal of 5 bases from V and 9 bases from J, the junction contained 4 bases not matched to a gene. Germline V gene sequence: CDR1 SGHTA, CDR2 FQGTGA. CDR3 length: 13 residues. The CDR3 nucleotides are TGTGCCAGCAGCCCTCGACTAGCGGGTGAGCAGTTCTTC. It codes for CASSPRLAGEQFF.

The V gene is TRBV6-6, the J gene TRBJ2-2, with D possibly TRBD2 on 6 matching bases. CDR3 size: 15 residues. Trimming removed 8 bases at V and 4 bases at J, with 17 bases between. Germline CDR1 reads MNHNY; CDR2 reads SVGAGI (reference sequence). The CDR3 DNA sequence: TGTGCCAGCTCCGGGGGTCCGGAAAGCACCGGGGAGCTGTTTTTT. Translation gives CASSGGPESTGELFF.

V gene TRBV28 combines with J gene TRBJ1-2, with D maybe TRBD1 (5 bases). This CDR3 spans 14 amino acids. With 8 bases removed from V and 0 bases from J, the gap between germline ends came to 13 bases. The germline CDR1 and CDR2 sequences are MDHEN and SYDVKM. The CDR3 region is CASVRGLANYGYTF. For the CDR3, the DNA is TGTGCCAGCGTGCGGGGCTTAGCTAACTATGGCTACACCTTC.

The chain is built from TRBV28 and TRBJ1-2; D is undetermined. Trimming removed 2 bases from V and 4 bases from J, with 11 bases in between. Germline assignment: CDR1 MDHEN and CDR2 SYDVKM. The CDR3 consists of 14 residues. Here the CDR3 DNA reads TGTGCCAGCAGTTTAGGAGGCCAGATCTATGGCTACACCTTC. It yields the protein CASSLGGQIYGYTF.

The J gene is TRBJ2-7, the V gene TRBV28; 7 bases match TRBD1. The CDR3 consists of 18 residues. V lost 2 bases to trimming and J lost 7 bases; unmatched junction nucleotides: 20. Per germline, CDR1 MDHEN and CDR2 SYDVKM. The CDR3 spells CASSLGQAKTRGRPEQYF. CDR3 DNA: TGTGCCAGCAGTTTAGGACAGGCCAAAACGAGGGGACGTCCTGAGCAGTACTTC. Based on the CDR3 plus reference TRBV28 and TRBJ2-7, the full variable domain is DVKVTQSSRYLVKRTGEKVFLECVQDMDHENMFWYRQDPGLGLRLIYFSYDVKMKEKGDIPEGYSVSREKKERFSLILESASTNQTSMYLCASSLGQAKTRGRPEQYFGPGTRLTVT.

The table lists this clone with many counts. The same CDR3 can be traced to other DNA sequences in this sample. The J gene is TRBJ2-1, the V gene TRBV15, with TRBD2 as a possible D gene (6 bases). From germline, CDR1 is LNHNV and CDR2 YYDKDF (reference sequence). This CDR3 is built from 13 residues. The V gene lost 8 bases and the J gene lost 12 bases, with 20 bases spanning the gap. The CDR3, as DNA: TGTGCCACCGGGGTAGCGGCGGTCCGGGGGCAGTTCTTC. Translating it yields CATGVAAVRGQFF.

V usage is TRBV9 and J usage is TRBJ2-3; 7 positions agree with TRBD1. J was trimmed by 2 bases and V by 4 bases; bases with no gene match: 4. The CDR3 is made up of 14 amino acids. Per the germline V gene, CDR1 is SGDLS and CDR2 is YYNGEE. CDR3 nucleotide sequence: TGTGCCAGCAGCCGTACAGGGGTCACAGATACGCAGTATTTT. Its protein product is CASSRTGVTDTQYF.

The chain links TRBV7-7 to TRBJ2-5; D is uncertain. The CDR3 covers 15 residues. The V gene lost 1 base and the J gene lost 5 bases, with 14 bases spanning the gap. Germline loops: CDR1 SSHAT, CDR2 FNYEAQ (reference sequence). CDR3 sequence: CASSLGLVDRETQYF. CDR3 nucleotides: TGTGCCAGCAGCTTAGGCCTAGTGGATAGGGAGACCCAGTACTTC. Looking up the rest from reference TRBV7-7 and TRBJ2-5 gives the full variable domain: GAGVSQSPRYKVTKRGQDVTLRCDPISSHATLYWYQQALGQGPEFLTYFNYEAQPDKSGLPSDRFSAERPEGSISTLTIQRTEQRDSAMYRCASSLGLVDRETQYFGPGTRLLVL.

V and J are TRBV10-3 and TRBJ2-2; the D gene is possibly TRBD1 (5 bases). The germline CDR1 and CDR2 sequences are ENHRY and SYGVKD. The CDR3 runs to 16 residues. With 0 bases removed from V and 2 bases from J, the gap between germline ends came to 10 bases. The CDR3 loop is CAISESSRTNTGELFF. In DNA form, the CDR3 reads TGTGCCATCAGTGAGTCGAGTAGGACAAACACCGGGGAGCTGTTTTTT.

This clone appeared a few times. The chain combines TRBV7-9 with TRBJ1-3; D remains unclear. This CDR3 has 14 amino acids. Germline CDR1 reads SEHNR; CDR2 reads FQNEAQ (reference sequence). The V and J ends lost 6 bases and 0 bases respectively, with 9 bases between them. The DNA for the CDR3 is TGTGCCAGCAGTTCGCTCTACTCTGGAAACACCATATATTTT. Translated: CASSSLYSGNTIYF.

This clone appeared once. The chain is built from TRBV18 and TRBJ1-5; tentative D call: TRBD1 (6 bases). V gave up 6 bases and J gave up 5 bases, with 14 bases separating them. The CDR3 is 14 amino acids. Germline CDR1 is KGHSH and CDR2 is LQKENI. The CDR3 spells CASSLGTPHQPQHF. The CDR3 DNA follows: TGTGCCAGCTCTCTCGGGACACCGCATCAGCCCCAGCATTTT.

The chain is built from TRBV5-1 and TRBJ2-5; 15 bases line up with TRBD2. CDR1 SGHRS and CDR2 YFSETQ come from the germline V gene. Trimming cost V 5 bases and J 3 bases; bases outside gene matches: 5. The CDR3 is 16 residues long. The CDR3: CASSTGLAGGKETQYF. In DNA form, the CDR3 reads TGCGCCAGCAGTACGGGACTAGCGGGAGGAAAAGAGACCCAGTACTTC.

The chain joins TRBV5-5 to TRBJ2-3; 7 bases line up with TRBD2. Trimming at V came to 4 bases and at J to 5 bases, leaving 7 bases not matched to a gene. This CDR3 is 14 amino acids long. CDR1 and CDR2 from the germline V gene are SGHKS and YYEKEE (reference sequence). The CDR3: CASSQNTGGDTQYF. CDR3 DNA sequence: TGTGCCAGCAGCCAAAACACGGGGGGAGATACGCAGTATTTT.

This chain connects TRBV30 to TRBJ2-2; D not resolved. V was trimmed by 7 bases and J by 2 bases, leaving 17 bases between them. The CDR3 has 15 amino acids. From germline, CDR1 is GTSNPN and CDR2 SVGIG (reference sequence). The DNA of the CDR3 is TGTGCCTCACCACCGAGTGTACGAAACACCGGGGAGCTGTTTTTT. Translating gives CASPPSVRNTGELFF.

The J gene is TRBJ1-4, the V gene TRBV2, with D tentatively TRBD1 (5 bases). CDR1 is SNHLY and CDR2 is FYNNEI in the germline V gene. The CDR3 extends over 13 amino acids. Trimming cost V 8 bases and J 8 bases, with 15 bases left between them. CDR3 coding DNA: TGTGCCAGCTCAGGGCGGGTGCAAGAAAAACTGTTTTTT. Its translation is CASSGRVQEKLFF. Together with reference TRBV2 and TRBJ1-4, the CDR3 gives the full variable domain: EPEVTQTPSHQVTQMGQEVILRCVPISNHLYFYWYRQILGQKVEFLVSFYNNEISEKSEIFDDQFSVERPDGSNFTLKIRSTKLEDSAMYFCASSGRVQEKLFFGSGTQLSVL.